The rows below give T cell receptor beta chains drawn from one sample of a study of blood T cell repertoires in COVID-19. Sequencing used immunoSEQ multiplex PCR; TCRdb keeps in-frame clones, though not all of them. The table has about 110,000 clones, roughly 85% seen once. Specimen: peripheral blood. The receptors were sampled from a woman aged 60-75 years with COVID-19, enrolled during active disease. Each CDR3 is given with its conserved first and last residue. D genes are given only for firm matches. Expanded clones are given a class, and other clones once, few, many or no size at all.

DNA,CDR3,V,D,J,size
TGCGCCAGCAGTGAAGTTCTAGCGGGGGGGTCGCAGTATTTT,CASSEVLAGGSQYF,TRBV10-2,TRBD2,TRBJ2-3,once
TGTGCCAGCAGTTTCGCCACAGGGGTGATCTATAATTCACCCCTCCACTTT,CASSFATGVIYNSPLHF,TRBV27,TRBD1,TRBJ1-6,.
TGTGCCAGAAGCCCTCCGTCGGGACAGGGGACCTATGGCTACACCTTC,CARSPPSGQGTYGYTF,TRBV5-3,TRBD1,TRBJ1-2,.
TGTGCCAGCTCGCCTCTACAACAGGGTTATTCTGGAAACACCATATATTTT,CASSPLQQGYSGNTIYF,TRBV18,.,TRBJ1-3,.
TGCGCCAGCAGCTTTGAGACAAACGGATATGGCTACACCTTC,CASSFETNGYGYTF,TRBV5-1,.,TRBJ1-2,.
TGCGCCAGCAGCTTCCATGAGGCCCTCTATGGCTACACCTTC,CASSFHEALYGYTF,TRBV5-1,.,TRBJ1-2,.
TGTGCCAGCAGCAAAGTAGGAGTCACCTGCAAGGACTATGGCTACACCTTC,CASSKVGVTCKDYGYTF,TRBV21-1,.,TRBJ1-2,.
TGTGCCAGCAGCGTAGGACGGGTGCCCTACGAGCAGTACTTC,CASSVGRVPYEQYF,TRBV9,.,TRBJ2-7,.
TGTGCCAGCAGTGCCGTGGCCACCGGGGAGCTGTTTTTT,CASSAVATGELFF,TRBV6-4,.,TRBJ2-2,medium-sized
TGTGCCAGTAGTCTGATACGACAGGGTAACAGCTATGGCTACACCTTC,CASSLIRQGNSYGYTF,TRBV19,TRBD1,TRBJ1-2,.
TGTGCCAGCAGCCGGACTAGCGGGGACTCCTACAATGAGCAGTTCTTC,CASSRTSGDSYNEQFF,TRBV5-4,TRBD2,TRBJ2-1,once
TGTGCCAGCTCATTCTCGAAGGGGATAAACTATGGCTACACCTTC,CASSFSKGINYGYTF,TRBV2,.,TRBJ1-2,.
TGTGCCAGCAGCCCCCGGACAGGGACCAATGAGCAGTTCTTC,CASSPRTGTNEQFF,TRBV7-9,TRBD1,TRBJ2-1,.